Described below is a single T cell receptor (beta chain) sequence and its context. Time point: newly diagnosed GD, antithyroid drugs for less than 3 months. There was RNA extracted from PBMCs, and the TCR library was made from it. Staff took approximately 8.7 milliliters of peripheral blood and put it into EDTA tubes. The data were obtained in a study of regulatory T cells in long-lasting Graves disease. HTBI primers from iRepertoire and Arm-PCR of CDR3 regions yielded the TCR beta libraries. TCRdb re-derived calls from the multiplex PCR reads in MiXCR, one entry per CDR3 protein. The sample consists of a few hundred thousand distinct CDR3 sequences, roughly 12% of them appearing once. This CDR3 is 15 amino acids long. The ends lost 6 bases at V and 6 bases at J; junction bases unmatched: 8. Germline CDR1 reads DFQATT; CDR2 reads SNEGSKA (reference sequence). This sample was shared with a second study, whose subject was T cells in Graves' hyperthyroidism and ophthalmopathy. That work adds: No progression to ophthalmopathy during 18 months of follow-up defined stable disease. Diagnoses rested on clinical symptoms, serum thyroxine and TRAb, thyroid ultrasound and orbital computed tomography. Ophthalmopathy was identified by the model a median around 6.9 months ahead of onset.

The chain joins TRBV20-1 to TRBJ2-7; 16 bases align to TRBD2. This sample comprised peripheral blood mononuclear cells (PBMCs), obtained at new diagnosis, from a patient treated with antithyroid drugs. The TCR was taken from a woman aged 18-29 years with Graves disease. CDR3 amino acids: CSAYTGTSGRGEQYF. CDR3 nucleotide sequence: TGCAGTGCATACACGGGGACTAGCGGGAGGGGCGAGCAGTACTTC.